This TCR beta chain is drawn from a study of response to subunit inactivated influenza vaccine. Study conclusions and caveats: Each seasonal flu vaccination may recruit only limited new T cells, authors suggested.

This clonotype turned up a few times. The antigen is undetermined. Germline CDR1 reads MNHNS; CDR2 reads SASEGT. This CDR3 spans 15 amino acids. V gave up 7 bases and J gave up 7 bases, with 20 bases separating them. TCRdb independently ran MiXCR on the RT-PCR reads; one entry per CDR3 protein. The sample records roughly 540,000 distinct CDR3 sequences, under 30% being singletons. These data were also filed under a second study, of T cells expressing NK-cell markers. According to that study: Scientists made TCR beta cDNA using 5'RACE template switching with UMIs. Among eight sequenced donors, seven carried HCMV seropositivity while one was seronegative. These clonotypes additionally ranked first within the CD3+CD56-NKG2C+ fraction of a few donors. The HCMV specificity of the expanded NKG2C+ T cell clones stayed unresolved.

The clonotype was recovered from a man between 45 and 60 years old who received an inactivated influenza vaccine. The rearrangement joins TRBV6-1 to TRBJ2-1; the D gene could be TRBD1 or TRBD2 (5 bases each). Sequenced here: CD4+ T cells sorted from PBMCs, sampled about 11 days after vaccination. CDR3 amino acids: CASKWGTVSTNEQFF. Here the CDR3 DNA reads TGTGCCAGCAAGTGGGGGACGGTTTCTACAAATGAGCAGTTCTTC.